These T cell receptor beta chains were read from a single sample in a study of cytomegalovirus exposure and HLA in healthy donors. Repertoires were generated with immunoSEQ multiplex PCR, while TCRdb's copy carries only in-frame clones and drops some. This sample yields roughly 110,000 clones, of which around two thirds are seen a single time; 11% to 15% belongs to the top ten. Sequenced sample: PBMCs. These receptors all come from a middle-aged woman in good health and CMV-seropositive. The CDR3 runs from the conserved cysteine through the conserved F or W. The D gene is left open where the match is weak. Not all rows give a size; the values are once, few, many and, for expanded clones, a class.

DNA: TGTGCCAGCAGCGGACAGTTCGATCAGCCCCAGCATTTT
CDR3: CASSGQFDQPQHF
V: TRBV7-2
J: TRBJ1-5
size: -
D: -

DNA: TGTGCCAGCAGCGTAGGTGTCGGAGCCTACGAGCAGTACTTC
CDR3: CASSVGVGAYEQYF
V: TRBV9
J: TRBJ2-7
size: few
D: -

DNA: TGTGCCAGCAGCTTAGGGCGGGGGGCCGCCGCGCAATATTTT
CDR3: CASSLGRGAAAQYF
V: TRBV13
J: TRBJ2-3
size: -
D: TRBD2

DNA: TGTGCCATCAGTGAGTCTCCTAACCCTGAAGCTTTCTTT
CDR3: CAISESPNPEAFF
V: TRBV10-3
J: TRBJ1-1
size: medium-sized
D: -

DNA: TGTGCCAGTAAGGACTTTACCGAGCAGTTCTTC
CDR3: CASKDFTEQFF
V: TRBV2
J: TRBJ2-1
size: few
D: -

DNA: TGCGCCAGCAGCCAAGCGGGGGGGCGGTCCGATAAGCAGTTCTTC
CDR3: CASSQAGGRSDKQFF
V: TRBV4-1
J: TRBJ2-1
size: -
D: TRBD2

DNA: TGCAGCGTTGGTAAGACATTGAACACTGAAGCTTTCTTT
CDR3: CSVGKTLNTEAFF
V: TRBV29-1
J: TRBJ1-1
size: -
D: -

DNA: TGTGCCAGCAGTGAAGTGGGGGGGAGCAATCAGCCCCAGCATTTT
CDR3: CASSEVGGSNQPQHF
V: TRBV6-1
J: TRBJ1-5
size: -
D: -

DNA: TGTGCCAGTTGTACAGGGGAATCACCCCTCCACTTT
CDR3: CASCTGESPLHF
V: TRBV6-6
J: TRBJ1-6
size: -
D: TRBD1

DNA: TGCGCCAGCAGCCAAGGTTCGGGGAACTTCAATTCACCCCTCCACTTT
CDR3: CASSQGSGNFNSPLHF
V: TRBV4-3
J: TRBJ1-6
size: -
D: -

DNA: TGTGCCAGCAGAGGGGACAGCCTACCTAACTATGGCTACACCTTC
CDR3: CASRGDSLPNYGYTF
V: TRBV6-1
J: TRBJ1-2
size: -
D: TRBD1

DNA: TGTGCCAGCAGCTTTAGTGCAGGGATGTCCTACGAGCAGTACTTC
CDR3: CASSFSAGMSYEQYF
V: TRBV7-2
J: TRBJ2-7
size: -
D: -

DNA: TGTGCCAGCAGCCCATCAGGGGGTCTGTTGATGGCTGAAGCTTTCTTT
CDR3: CASSPSGGLLMAEAFF
V: TRBV4-2
J: TRBJ1-1
size: -
D: TRBD1

DNA: TGCGCCAGCAGCTTGTTACAGGGACGGAACACTGAAGCTTTCTTT
CDR3: CASSLLQGRNTEAFF
V: TRBV5-1
J: TRBJ1-1
size: few
D: -

DNA: TGTGCCAGCAGCTCGGGGGGTGAAGCTTTCTTT
CDR3: CASSSGGEAFF
V: TRBV7-9
J: TRBJ1-1
size: -
D: -

DNA: TGTGCCAGCAGTCCATCTAGCGGGGGGGCCGGAGGACAAGAGACCCAGTACTTC
CDR3: CASSPSSGGAGGQETQYF
V: TRBV7-6
J: TRBJ2-5
size: few
D: TRBD2

DNA: TGTGCCAGCAGCTACCCGGACACTGAAGCTTTCTTT
CDR3: CASSYPDTEAFF
V: TRBV5-6
J: TRBJ1-1
size: -
D: -

DNA: TGTGCCAGCAGTTTTCCCCCGGGGAAGGGAACGGGCGAGCAGTACTTC
CDR3: CASSFPPGKGTGEQYF
V: TRBV6-6
J: TRBJ2-7
size: -
D: -

DNA: TGTGCCAGCAGTTACTCGGACAGGGGGGGAACTGAAGCTTTCTTT
CDR3: CASSYSDRGGTEAFF
V: TRBV6-5
J: TRBJ1-1
size: once
D: TRBD1

DNA: TGTGCCAGCAGCTTAGTCACAGGACAGGGGAGAGTTCAGCCCCAGCATTTT
CDR3: CASSLVTGQGRVQPQHF
V: TRBV7-8
J: TRBJ1-5
size: -
D: TRBD1

DNA: TGTGCCAGCAGTGAAAGGACAGGGCTTTACAATTCACCCCTCCACTTT
CDR3: CASSERTGLYNSPLHF
V: TRBV6-1
J: TRBJ1-6
size: -
D: TRBD1

DNA: TGTGCCAGCAGCTTGCAGGAGGGCACTGAAGCTTTCTTT
CDR3: CASSLQEGTEAFF
V: TRBV7-3
J: TRBJ1-1
size: -
D: -

DNA: TGTGCCAGCAGCAAACCGACTAGCGGGGGGAGCACAGATACGCAGTATTTT
CDR3: CASSKPTSGGSTDTQYF
V: TRBV21-1
J: TRBJ2-3
size: -
D: -

DNA: TGTGCCATCAGTGACAAGACAGGGGAACCCCAGCATTTT
CDR3: CAISDKTGEPQHF
V: TRBV10-3
J: TRBJ1-5
size: -
D: TRBD1

DNA: TGTTCCAGCAGCTTTTTGGACAGGGAAGCTTTCTTT
CDR3: CSSSFLDREAFF
V: TRBV7-9
J: TRBJ1-1
size: -
D: TRBD1

DNA: TGTGCCAGCAGCCGACTTCAGGGGGCAGGAGCTTTCTTT
CDR3: CASSRLQGAGAFF
V: TRBV16
J: TRBJ1-1
size: -
D: TRBD1

DNA: TGTGCCAGCAGCACGCAATACAGGGGGCGCTCTGAAGCTTTCTTT
CDR3: CASSTQYRGRSEAFF
V: TRBV11-2
J: TRBJ1-1
size: -
D: TRBD1

DNA: TGTGCCAGAAGAACCAAGGACAGGAGGGGATATGGCTACACCTTC
CDR3: CARRTKDRRGYGYTF
V: TRBV5-3
J: TRBJ1-2
size: -
D: TRBD1

DNA: TGTGCCAGCAGAAACGGACAGGTCAATCAGCCCCAGCATTTT
CDR3: CASRNGQVNQPQHF
V: TRBV6-1
J: TRBJ1-5
size: -
D: TRBD1

DNA: TGTGCCAGCAGCCGGGACAGGGACTATGGCTACACCTTC
CDR3: CASSRDRDYGYTF
V: TRBV5-8
J: TRBJ1-2
size: -
D: TRBD1

DNA: TGTGCCAGTAGTATACAGGGAGGTGTCACTGAAGCTTTCTTT
CDR3: CASSIQGGVTEAFF
V: TRBV19
J: TRBJ1-1
size: -
D: -

DNA: TGTGCCAGCAGCGGGGGGACTGGCGCGAACACCGGGGAGCTGTTTTTT
CDR3: CASSGGTGANTGELFF
V: TRBV9
J: TRBJ2-2
size: -
D: -

DNA: TGTGCCAGCAGTGATGCCCCCGCCCGCGGCAATGAGCAGTTCTTC
CDR3: CASSDAPARGNEQFF
V: TRBV6-1
J: TRBJ2-1
size: -
D: -

DNA: TGTGCCGGAAACTCAGGGGCGACGAACACCGGGGAGCTGTTTTTT
CDR3: CAGNSGATNTGELFF
V: TRBV6-1
J: TRBJ2-2
size: few
D: -

DNA: TGTGCCAGCAAAAAGGGACAGTTGATCTCCTACGAGCAGTACTTC
CDR3: CASKKGQLISYEQYF
V: TRBV27
J: TRBJ2-7
size: -
D: TRBD1

DNA: TGTGCCAGCATCGAGACAGGGAATCAGCCCCAGCATTTT
CDR3: CASIETGNQPQHF
V: TRBV6-1
J: TRBJ1-5
size: -
D: TRBD1

DNA: TGTGCCAGCAGCTTAATGGGACAGGGTTTGTACGAGCAGTACTTC
CDR3: CASSLMGQGLYEQYF
V: TRBV7-2
J: TRBJ2-7
size: -
D: TRBD1

DNA: TGTGCCAGCAGTTACGCTCCCGGGACACCCAATCAGCCCCAGCATTTT
CDR3: CASSYAPGTPNQPQHF
V: TRBV6-6
J: TRBJ1-5
size: -
D: -

DNA: TGTGCCAGCATATGGGAGACTGAAGCTTTCTTT
CDR3: CASIWETEAFF
V: TRBV5-6
J: TRBJ1-1
size: few
D: -

DNA: TGCAGCGTTGGACTGACTAGCGGGGCACTGAATGAGCAGTTCTTC
CDR3: CSVGLTSGALNEQFF
V: TRBV29-1
J: TRBJ2-1
size: few
D: TRBD2

DNA: TGCAGCGCCACCCGGGGACAGGGCGATGGCTACACCTTC
CDR3: CSATRGQGDGYTF
V: TRBV29-1
J: TRBJ1-2
size: -
D: TRBD1